The next 25 T cell receptor beta chains were all read from a single sample in a study of T cells in Graves' hyperthyroidism and ophthalmopathy. From RNA transcripts, TCR beta CDR3 regions were amplified. The HTBI primer set served for first-round RT-PCR of the TCR CDR3. TCRdb ran MiXCR on the multiplex PCR reads and lists one entry per CDR3 protein. The sample lists about 600,000 distinct CDR3 sequences, roughly a sixth occurring once. The sample taken for sequencing was blood. The receptors were gathered from a woman aged 40 to 55 with Graves' ophthalmopathy.

The chain is built from TRBV10-3 and TRBJ1-1; no clear D. The CDR3 covers 14 residues. Trimming shortened V by 6 bases and J by 4 bases, and 15 bases separated the two germline ends. Germline V lookup: CDR1 ENHRY, CDR2 SYGVKD. The DNA for the CDR3 is TGTGCCATCAGAAATGGAGGGTCGGGCACTGAAGCTTTCTTT. It is translated as CAIRNGGSGTEAFF.

This clonotype occurred many times. V and J are TRBV5-1 and TRBJ1-2; D gene ambiguous. V shed 0 bases and J shed 4 bases, with 16 bases lying between them. The CDR3 length is 16 residues. Per germline, CDR1 SGHRS and CDR2 YFSETQ. The CDR3 sequence: CASSLASGPISYGYTF. The CDR3 coding sequence is TGCGCCAGCAGCTTGGCCAGCGGCCCCATTTCCTATGGCTACACCTTC. Supplemented by reference TRBV5-1 and TRBJ1-2, the full variable domain reads KAGVTQTPRYLIKTRGQQVTLSCSPISGHRSVSWYQQTPGQGLQFLFEYFSETQRNKGNFPGRFSGRQFSNSRSEMNVSTLELGDSALYLCASSLASGPISYGYTFGSGTRLTVV.

Points on this clonotype: A much larger clone lies a single base off, so this may be a read error. V gene TRBV28 combines with J gene TRBJ2-6, with D hard to call. CDR1 MDHEN and CDR2 SYDVKM come from the germline V gene. The CDR3 is 18 amino acids. V shed 3 bases and J shed 3 bases, with 18 bases lying between them. CDR3 sequence reads: CASSFPPSILGGANVLTF. The CDR3 DNA is TGTGCCAGCAGTTTCCCTCCCTCTATCCTGGGTGGGGCCAACGTCCTGACTTTC. The complete variable domain, with remaining parts taken from reference TRBV28 and TRBJ2-6, reads DVKVTQSSRYLVKRTGEKVFLECVQDMDHENMFWYRQDPGLGLRLIYFSYDVKMKEKGDIPEGYSVSREKKERFSLILESASTNQTSMYLCASSFPPSILGGANVLTFGAGSRLTVL.

This clonotype was counted between two and nine times. The chain uses TRBV7-8 and TRBJ2-7; TRBD2 aligns across 14 bases. Trimming took 5 bases from V and 6 from J; bases not matched to a gene: 9. Germline V lookup: CDR1 SGHVS, CDR2 FQNEAQ. The CDR3 covers 16 residues. For the CDR3, the DNA is TGTGCCAGCAGCCCAACCCGAGGACTAGCGGGAGGCGAGCAGTACTTC. This gives the protein CASSPTRGLAGGEQYF.

This clonotype showed up many times. This rearrangement joins TRBV6-1 to TRBJ1-5; 8 positions match TRBD1. There are 14 residues in the CDR3. J was trimmed by 6 bases and V by 6 bases; bases with no gene match: 7. The germline V gene has CDR1 MNHNS and CDR2 SASEGT. The CDR3 nucleotides read TGTGCCAGCAGGAATACAGGGGGAACTCAGCCCCAGCATTTT. Protein: CASRNTGGTQPQHF.

This clonotype appeared many times. The chain couples TRBV2 to TRBJ1-5; possible D gene TRBD1, 5 bases. The germline V gene encodes CDR1 SNHLY and CDR2 FYNNEI. This CDR3 is 15 amino acids long. V gave up 2 bases and J gave up 0 bases, with 8 bases separating them. The CDR3 spells CASSERQLSNQPQHF. The CDR3 bases are TGTGCCAGCAGTGAACGACAGCTTAGCAATCAGCCCCAGCATTTT.

The chain has TRBV20-1 and TRBJ2-1; D uncertain. The CDR3 sequence is 15 residues long. V lost 0 bases to trimming and J lost 7 bases, with 16 bases between them. Per germline, CDR1 DFQATT and CDR2 SNEGSKA (reference sequence). This CDR3 is CSARDFTAAINEQFF. The CDR3 DNA follows: TGCAGTGCTAGAGACTTCACTGCCGCGATTAATGAGCAGTTCTTC.

There are many counts of this clonotype. V is TRBV6-6 and J is TRBJ1-6; 10 positions agree with TRBD1. This CDR3 spans 15 amino acids. The ends lost 2 bases at V and 10 bases at J; junction bases unmatched: 5. CDR1 is MNHNY and CDR2 is SVGAGI in the germline V gene (reference sequence). CDR3 amino acids: CASSYRDRGDSPLHF. The CDR3 DNA is TGTGCCAGCAGTTACAGGGACAGGGGAGACTCACCCCTCCACTTT.

This clonotype has a count of ten or more. The chain joins TRBV2 to TRBJ2-6; D gene ambiguous. The CDR3 loop spans 13 amino acids. The V gene lost 4 bases and the J gene lost 4 bases, with 5 bases spanning the gap. From germline, CDR1 is SNHLY and CDR2 FYNNEI. CDR3 amino acids: CASSAPGANVLTF. The CDR3 bases are TGTGCCAGCAGTGCCCCCGGGGCCAACGTCCTGACTTTC.

This clonotype has a count of ten or more. The rearrangement links TRBV3-1 to TRBJ1-5, with D unresolved. The V and J ends lost 1 base and 5 bases respectively, with 6 bases between them. The CDR3 covers 13 residues. Looked up from germline, CDR1 is LGHDT and CDR2 is YNNKEL (reference sequence). The CDR3 region has the DNA TGTGCCAGCAGCCAAGGGATCGATCAGCCCCAGCATTTT. This sequence encodes CASSQGIDQPQHF.

Concerning this clonotype: A much larger clone sits a single nucleotide away, making a read error possible. The V call is TRBV5-6, the J call TRBJ2-7; the match to TRBD1 covers 7 bases. Germline CDR1 and CDR2: SGHDT and YYEEEE. The CDR3 totals 14 residues. The CDR3 sequence: CASRARGRRYEQHF. The CDR3 DNA reads as TGTGCCAGCAGAGCGAGGGGGCGACGGTACGAGCAGCACTTC.

This clonotype has at least ten counts. This chain connects TRBV5-1 to TRBJ2-5; 12 bases are shared with TRBD1. V lost 4 bases and J lost 5; bases outside the gene matches: 6. The CDR3 has 15 residues. Germline CDR1 SGHRS, CDR2 YFSETQ. This CDR3 reads CASSPGTGGSETQYF. The CDR3 DNA reads TGCGCCAGCAGCCCCGGGACAGGGGGCAGCGAGACCCAGTACTTC.

There are many counts of this clonotype. The CDR3 coding sequence is TGTGCCAGCAGTTTCCAGGCCGGTTCACAAGATACGCAGTATTTT. This sequence encodes CASSFQAGSQDTQYF. The J gene is TRBJ2-3, the V gene TRBV12-3 or TRBV12-4; D uncertain. CDR3 size: 15 residues. Trimming left V 3 bases short and J 5 bases short, with 15 bases between.

V is TRBV6-1 and J is TRBJ1-2; 7 positions match TRBD1. Germline CDR1 is MNHNS and CDR2 is SASEGT. This CDR3 has 18 residues. The V gene end was trimmed by 6 bases and the J gene end by 2 bases; junction bases not matched to a gene: 18. CDR3 in amino acids: CASSLYTGTETLNYGYTF. The CDR3 coding sequence is TGTGCCAGCAGCCTTTATACCGGGACAGAAACCTTAAACTATGGCTACACCTTC.

In regard to this clonotype: An end of the junction does not agree with germline; a read error may underlie this. The DNA of the CDR3 is TGTGCCAGCGGTTACTCTGGACAGGCTAGCACAGATACGCAGTATTTT. Protein sequence: CASGYSGQASTDTQYF. J is TRBJ2-3 and V is TRBV6-2 or TRBV6-3; 7 bases are shared with TRBD1. This CDR3 is built from 16 residues. The germline CDR1 and CDR2 sequences are MNHEY and SVGEGT.

To note about this clonotype: The junction departs from the called germline gene at one end, perhaps through a read error. V and J are TRBV25-1 and TRBJ2-3; 12 positions match TRBD2. The CDR3 is 16 residues long. Germline V CDR1 and CDR2: MGHDK, SYGVNS. CDR3 DNA sequence: TGTGCCAGCAATGAATCGACTAGCGGGAGAGGAGATACGCAGTATTTT. It codes for CASNESTSGRGDTQYF.

A few counts support this clonotype. The V gene is TRBV5-1, the J gene TRBJ2-7; 8 positions match TRBD2. Per the germline V gene, CDR1 is SGHRS and CDR2 is YFSETQ. This CDR3 has 16 residues. Unmatched junction bases numbered 10, after V lost 0 bases and J lost 5 bases. This CDR3 is CASSLAGRVKFDEQYF. Written as DNA, the CDR3 is TGCGCCAGCAGCTTGGCCGGGAGGGTTAAATTCGACGAGCAGTACTTC.

This clonotype was observed a few times. The chain links TRBV12-3 or TRBV12-4 to TRBJ1-3, with 11 bases fitting TRBD1. The CDR3 contains 17 residues. J gave up 0 bases and V 5 bases, and 6 bases lay outside the gene matches. The CDR3 coding sequence is TGTGCCAGCAGTGCAGGACAGGGGGCTTACTCTGGAAACACCATATATTTT. It encodes CASSAGQGAYSGNTIYF.

The J gene is TRBJ2-1, the V gene TRBV4-1, with D perhaps matching TRBD1 (5 bases). CDR1 is MGHRA and CDR2 is YSYEKL in the germline V gene. Trimming cost V 4 bases and J 2 bases, with 15 bases left between them. CDR3 size: 16 residues. CDR3 in DNA: TGCGCCAGCAGCCGCGAGCGCAGGGCAACCTACAATGAGCAGTTCTTC. This gives the protein CASSRERRATYNEQFF.

This clonotype was counted at least ten times. The rearrangement joins TRBV28 to TRBJ2-3; tentative D call: TRBD2 (5 bases). Trimming left V 8 bases short and J 1 base short, with 19 bases between. CDR3 length: 16 residues. Germline values: CDR1 MDHEN, CDR2 SYDVKM. The CDR3 coding sequence is TGTGCCAGCCCCCCCCATCGAGGGCAGGGCACAGATACGCAGTATTTT. It codes for CASPPHRGQGTDTQYF. Full variable domain (outside the CDR3, taken from reference TRBV28 and TRBJ2-3): DVKVTQSSRYLVKRTGEKVFLECVQDMDHENMFWYRQDPGLGLRLIYFSYDVKMKEKGDIPEGYSVSREKKERFSLILESASTNQTSMYLCASPPHRGQGTDTQYFGPGTRLTVL.

In this sample, this clonotype turned up many times. V and J are TRBV28 and TRBJ1-2; 8 bases align to TRBD1. Germline V gene sequence: CDR1 MDHEN, CDR2 SYDVKM. CDR3 size: 12 residues. Trimming at V came to 8 bases and at J to 3 bases, leaving 2 bases not matched to a gene. For the CDR3, the DNA is TGTGCCAGCTTGACAGGGGACTATGGCTACACCTTC. Amino acid sequence: CASLTGDYGYTF.

This clonotype appeared many times. The chain links TRBV12-3 or TRBV12-4 to TRBJ1-5, with 9 bases fitting TRBD1. Trimming at V came to 1 base and at J to 4 bases, leaving 2 bases not matched to a gene. The CDR3 is 15 residues long. The CDR3: CASSLVQGANQPQHF. The CDR3 DNA follows: TGTGCCAGCAGTTTAGTACAGGGGGCTAATCAGCCCCAGCATTTT.

In its sample, this clonotype was seen a few times. The rearrangement links TRBV2 to TRBJ1-5, with a tentative D call TRBD1 (6 bases). V lost 7 bases to trimming and J lost 4 bases, with 11 bases between them. The CDR3 runs to 13 residues. Germline-derived CDR1 and CDR2 are SNHLY and FYNNEI. The CDR3 DNA sequence: TGTGCCAGCAACCAGGGGATGAATCAGCCCCAGCATTTT. Its protein product is CASNQGMNQPQHF.

This clonotype was counted many times. The V gene is TRBV7-9, the J gene TRBJ1-2; D gene uncertain. V was cut by 2 bases and J by 8 bases, with 15 bases left in between. Germline lookup yields CDR1 SEHNR and CDR2 FQNEAQ (reference sequence). The CDR3 consists of 14 residues. The CDR3 loop is CASSLLPASGGYTF. CDR3 in DNA: TGTGCCAGCAGCTTACTTCCGGCCTCCGGGGGCTACACCTTC.

This clonotype was observed many times. The chain recombines TRBV20-1 with TRBJ2-1, with TRBD1 as a possible D gene (6 bases). The CDR3 is made up of 15 amino acids. Germline V gives CDR1 DFQATT, CDR2 SNEGSKA (reference sequence). Trimming took off 4 bases at V and 3 bases at J, with 16 bases between the two ends. DNA of the CDR3: TGCAGTGCTACCTCTTCACGGGACAACTACAATGAGCAGTTCTTC. Translating it yields CSATSSRDNYNEQFF.